This T cell receptor (beta chain) came from a study of cytomegalovirus exposure and HLA in healthy donors. Study-wide results and caveats: Some V segments, including TRBV6-2 and TRBV6-3, were excluded as indistinguishable. Investigators reported 150 to 200 TCR beta chains as tied to cytomegalovirus. In a later analysis, HLA-associated beta chains showed higher expansion and lower generation probabilities than comparable chains. Association with HLA alleles at 0.05 false discovery rate was found for approximately 18,000 TCR beta sequences in a later analysis.

Researchers ran the PCR with 60 Vbeta and 13 Jbeta primers. Assay used: immunoSEQ multiplex PCR; TCRdb lists only in-frame clones, some missing. Of about 150,000 clones listed, roughly 89% were seen once; the top ten hold approximately 4.7%. Germline values: CDR1 MDHEN, CDR2 SYDVKM. V shed 8 bases, J shed 0 bases, and the junction held 12 bases outside the gene matches. This CDR3 spans 16 amino acids. As for this clone: Its antigen remains unidentified.

The sequenced sample consisted of PBMCs. This clonotype was sampled from a woman younger than 45 in good health and CMV-seronegative. This chain joins TRBV28 and TRBJ1-1; TRBD1 agrees at 7 bases. This CDR3 reads CASHSDGTEMNTEAFF. DNA of the CDR3: TGTGCCAGCCACTCAGATGGGACAGAGATGAACACTGAAGCTTTCTTT.